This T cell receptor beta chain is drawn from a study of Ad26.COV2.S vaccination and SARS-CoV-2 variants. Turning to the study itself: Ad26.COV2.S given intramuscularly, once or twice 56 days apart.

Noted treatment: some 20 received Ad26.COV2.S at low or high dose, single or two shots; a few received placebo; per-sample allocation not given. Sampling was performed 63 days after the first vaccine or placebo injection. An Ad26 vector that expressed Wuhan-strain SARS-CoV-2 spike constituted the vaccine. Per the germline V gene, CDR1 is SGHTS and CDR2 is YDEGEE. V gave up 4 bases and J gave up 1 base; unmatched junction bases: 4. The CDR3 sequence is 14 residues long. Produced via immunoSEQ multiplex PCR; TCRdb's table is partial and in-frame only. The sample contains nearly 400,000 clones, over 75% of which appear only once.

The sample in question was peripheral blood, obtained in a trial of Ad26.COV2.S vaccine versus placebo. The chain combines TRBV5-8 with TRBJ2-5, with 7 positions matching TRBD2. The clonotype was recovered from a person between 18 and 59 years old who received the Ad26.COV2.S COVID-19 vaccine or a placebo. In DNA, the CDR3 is TGTGCCAGCAGCACGGGACTATCCCAAGAGACCCAGTACTTC. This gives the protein CASSTGLSQETQYF.